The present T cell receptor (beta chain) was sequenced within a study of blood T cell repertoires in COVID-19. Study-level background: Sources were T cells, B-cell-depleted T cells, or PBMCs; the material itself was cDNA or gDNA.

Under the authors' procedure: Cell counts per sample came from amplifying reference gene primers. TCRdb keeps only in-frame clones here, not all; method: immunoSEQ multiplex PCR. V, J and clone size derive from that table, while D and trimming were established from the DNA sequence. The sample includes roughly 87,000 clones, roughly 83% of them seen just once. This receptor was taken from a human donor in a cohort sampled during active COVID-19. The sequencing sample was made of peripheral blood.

The CDR3 bases are TGTGCCAGCAGTCCGCCCGGGAACTATGGCTACACCTTC. It translates to CASSPPGNYGYTF. J is TRBJ1-2 and V is TRBV6-5; D not certain. V lost 5 bases and J lost 2, with 9 bases in between. CDR1 is MNHEY and CDR2 is SVGAGI in the germline V gene. This CDR3 contains 13 residues.